These 21 T cell receptor beta chains were all obtained from the same sample, sequenced in a study of blood T cells in healthy people across ages (dated by TCRdb to between 2014 and 2016). The library was generated by 5' RACE. The instrument was an Illumina HiSeq 2500. A second PCR of roughly 6 to 11 cycles was performed with a sample-barcoded 5' primer and a J-beta primer mix. Clones were called with MiXCR by TCRdb after fastp trimmed the public reads at Q25, and only in-frame beta chains were retained. Each record represents a unique CDR3 protein, reported with the most common genes and DNA among its rows. The sample contains approximately 850,000 distinct CDR3 sequences, approximately 48% of them found a single time. 15% to 25% of the sample belongs to the ten largest clones. The sample taken for sequencing was blood. The receptors come from a man aged 55 to 70 in good health.

V and J are TRBV7-2 and TRBJ2-7; D is unresolved. The germline V gene encodes CDR1 SGHTA and CDR2 FQGNSA. The CDR3 runs to 14 residues. Trimming cost V 0 bases and J 2 bases, with 8 bases left between them. CDR3 bases: TGTGCCAGCAGCTTAGCTCGGCACGCCTACGAGCAGTACTTC. Amino acids: CASSLARHAYEQYF.

The rearrangement uses TRBV27 and TRBJ2-4, with D possibly called TRBD1 or TRBD2 (6 bases each). This CDR3 comprises 12 residues. Trimming removed 6 bases from V and 13 bases from J, with 16 bases in between. Germline CDR1 is MNHEY and CDR2 is SMNVEV (reference sequence). The CDR3 region has the DNA TGTGCCAGCAGGACAGGCGGGGAGAAGCAGTACTTC. Amino acid sequence: CASRTGGEKQYF.

The chain recombines TRBV6-2 or TRBV6-3 with TRBJ2-3, with TRBD2 matching over 9 bases. Germline V gives CDR1 MNHEY, CDR2 SVGEGT. J was trimmed by 2 bases and V by 0 bases; bases with no gene match: 6. The CDR3 runs to 17 residues. DNA of the CDR3: TGTGCCAGCAGTTACTCGATCCTAGCGGGGCTCACAGATACGCAGTATTTT. Protein product: CASSYSILAGLTDTQYF.

The chain uses TRBV21-1 and TRBJ1-1; the table names TRBD1, a call not compared with the DNA. TRBV21-1 is classified as a pseudogene. The CDR3 contains 16 residues. CDR3: CASSRRQGARDTEAFF. The CDR3 coding sequence is TGTGCCAGCAGCAGGAGACAGGGGGCGAGGGACACTGAAGCTTTCTTT.

This clonotype was recorded a few times. This rearrangement joins TRBV29-1 to TRBJ2-4; 12 nucleotides align to TRBD2. The V and J ends lost 5 bases and 4 bases, in that order; junction bases with no gene match: 3. The CDR3 length is 14 residues. Germline loops: CDR1 SQVTM, CDR2 ANQGSEA. The CDR3 protein is CSVSSGGEKNIQYF. The DNA for the CDR3 is TGCAGCGTTTCTAGCGGGGGGGAAAAAAACATTCAGTACTTC.

This sequence joins TRBV7-9 and TRBJ2-1, with a weak D call TRBD1 (6 bases). The CDR3 loop spans 15 amino acids. Germline V gives CDR1 SEHNR, CDR2 FQNEAQ (reference sequence). V was clipped by 6 bases and J by 3 bases, with 15 bases between them. CDR3 sequence: CASRPTGSDYNEQFF. The CDR3 DNA reads as TGTGCCAGCAGGCCCACAGGGTCTGACTACAATGAGCAGTTCTTC.

This clonotype was observed many times. V gene TRBV4-3 combines with J gene TRBJ1-4; possible D gene TRBD1, 5 bases. The CDR3 extends over 16 amino acids. CDR1 is LGHNA and CDR2 is YSLEER in the germline V gene. V shed 0 bases and J shed 4 bases, with 12 bases lying between them. DNA of the CDR3: TGCGCCAGCAGCCAAGATCGGGGGAGGCTTAATGAAAAACTGTTTTTT. It specifies CASSQDRGRLNEKLFF.

J is TRBJ1-2 and V is TRBV4-1; D call uncertain. Trimming shortened V by 2 bases and J by 6 bases, and 13 bases separated the two germline ends. Germline V gives CDR1 MGHRA, CDR2 YSYEKL. The CDR3 length is 14 residues. The CDR3 sequence: CASSQPATFHGYTF. For the CDR3, the DNA is TGCGCCAGCAGCCAACCGGCTACTTTCCATGGCTACACCTTC.

The rearrangement links TRBV6-6 to TRBJ2-1; 10 nucleotides match TRBD2. From germline, CDR1 is MNHNY and CDR2 SVGAGI (reference sequence). V lost 5 bases, J lost 4 bases, and 5 bases stayed unmatched. The CDR3 length is 15 residues. The CDR3 region has the DNA TGTGCCAGCAGTAAGCGGGGGGGCTCTTACAATGAGCAGTTCTTC. This codes for CASSKRGGSYNEQFF.

To note about this clonotype: Here the CDR3 omits its conserved ending phenylalanine or tryptophan, so a read error is the likely source. The rearrangement uses TRBV6-1 and TRBJ1-2; no firm D call. Germline CDR1 reads MNHNS; CDR2 reads SASEGT. The CDR3 has 13 amino acids. V gave up 7 bases and J gave up 4 bases, with 13 bases separating them. The CDR3 DNA sequence: TGTGCCAGCACCCACGCGGGAAGCTATGGCTACACCATC. Amino acids: CASTHAGSYGYTI.

The CDR3 protein is CASSLVGAKGWDTQYF. The DNA of the CDR3 is TGCGCCAGCAGCTTAGTTGGGGCAAAGGGGTGGGATACGCAGTATTTT. The chain links TRBV5-1 to TRBJ2-3; the D gene is possibly TRBD1 (5 bases). The V end lost 2 bases, the J end lost 6 bases, and 19 bases lay between the germline ends. Germline CDR1 reads SGHRS; CDR2 reads YFSETQ. This CDR3 has 16 residues.

This clonotype has only a few counts. The rearrangement uses TRBV6-1 and TRBJ1-4; perhaps TRBD1 as D (5 bases). The V gene's germline CDR1 is MNHNS and CDR2 SASEGT. CDR3 length equals 15 residues. V lost 0 bases, J lost 8 bases, and 13 bases lay in between. For the CDR3, the DNA is TGTGCCAGCAGTGAAGCAGCAGGGCTTGGGGAAAAACTGTTTTTT. It specifies CASSEAAGLGEKLFF.

The chain combines TRBV7-9 with TRBJ1-1; TRBD1 is a possible D gene (6 bases). The CDR3 runs 13 residues. The ends were cut back, 5 bases at V and 5 bases at J, with 12 bases in the middle. The V gene's germline CDR1 is SEHNR and CDR2 FQNEAQ (reference sequence). In DNA, the CDR3 is TGTGCCAGCAGCCCAGCAGGGGAAACTGAAGCTTTCTTT. It specifies CASSPAGETEAFF.

A few counts support this clonotype. The rearrangement joins TRBV4-1 to TRBJ2-1; the match to TRBD1 covers 8 bases. The V segment lost 6 bases and the J segment 6 bases; nucleotides outside the gene matches: 7. Germline V gives CDR1 MGHRA, CDR2 YSYEKL. This CDR3 has 14 residues. CDR3 nucleotide sequence: TGCGCCAGCAGTCAAATACAGGGGGTCAATGAGCAGTTCTTC. As protein: CASSQIQGVNEQFF.

Regarding this clonotype: One junction end does not reproduce the germline sequence, and a read error may be involved. J is TRBJ1-6 and V is TRBV7-2; D gene unclear. CDR3 length equals 18 residues. Germline loops: CDR1 SGHTA, CDR2 FQGNSA. The CDR3 sequence is CVSTEGIFSSSYNSPLHF. DNA of the CDR3: TGTGTCAGCACCGAGGGAATCTTCTCTAGCTCCTATAATTCACCCCTCCACTTT.

The chain employs TRBV6-2 or TRBV6-3 and TRBJ2-7; TRBD2 agrees at 8 bases. V trimming: 6 bases; J trimming: 0 bases; junction bases outside the gene matches: 7. CDR1 and CDR2 from the germline V gene are MNHEY and SVGEGT. The CDR3 has 15 amino acids. DNA of the CDR3: TGTGCCAGCAGGCAAGCGGGGGACAACTCCTACGAGCAGTACTTC. Residues: CASRQAGDNSYEQYF.

As for this clonotype: The junction departs from germline at one end; a sequencing error may be responsible. The chain has TRBV7-9 and TRBJ2-1; TRBD1 or TRBD2 may be the D gene (5 bases each). The germline gives CDR1 SEHNR, CDR2 FQNEAQ (reference sequence). The CDR3 length is 14 residues. The CDR3 protein is CSSSLVEGSNEQFF. Written as DNA, the CDR3 is TGTTCCAGCAGCTTAGTCGAGGGGTCCAATGAGCAGTTCTTC.

This clonotype occurred a few times. The J gene is TRBJ2-5, the V gene TRBV3-1; 7 bases are shared with TRBD1. The CDR3 sequence is 14 residues long. The V gene's germline CDR1 is LGHDT and CDR2 YNNKEL (reference sequence). V dropped 2 bases and J dropped 5; count of bases not matched to a gene: 5. CDR3 amino acids: CASSQLEGAETQYF. For the CDR3, the DNA is TGTGCCAGCAGCCAATTAGAGGGGGCGGAGACCCAGTACTTC.

This chain uses TRBV9 with TRBJ2-4; tentatively, D is TRBD1 or TRBD2 (6 bases each). The last part of the DNA fits TRBJ2-5 better; the J call may be wrong. Germline CDR1 reads SGDLS; CDR2 reads YYNGEE. The length of the CDR3 is 17 residues. The CDR3 loop is CASSVGSTGAGWETQYF. The CDR3, as DNA: TGTGCCAGCAGCGTAGGTTCGACGGGGGCGGGTTGGGAGACCCAGTACTTC.

The genes are TRBV7-9 and TRBJ2-4; D gene uncertain. Germline V gives CDR1 SEHNR, CDR2 FQNEAQ (reference sequence). Trimming cost V 3 bases and J 7 bases, with 10 bases left between them. This CDR3 comprises 13 residues. In DNA, the CDR3 is TGTGCCAGCAGCTTGGGCGCGAGGAACATTCAGTACTTC. Translating it yields CASSLGARNIQYF.

This rearrangement joins TRBV19 to TRBJ1-5; no clear D gene. This CDR3 has 12 amino acids. The germline gives CDR1 LNHDA, CDR2 SQIVND (reference sequence). Trimming removed 5 bases from V and 7 bases from J, with 9 bases in between. In DNA form, the CDR3 reads TGTGCCAGTAGTGGCCTCGGGCAGCCCCAGCATTTT. Its translation: CASSGLGQPQHF.